These 14 T cell receptor beta chains were all obtained from the same sample, sequenced in a study of cytomegalovirus exposure and HLA in healthy donors. Sequencing was performed with immunoSEQ multiplex PCR; in TCRdb, only in-frame clones are kept and a portion is missing. The repertoire holds around 150,000 clones, 85% to 90% seen once, with 3.3% in the top ten. Material for sequencing was PBMCs. These receptors originate from a young woman in good health and CMV-seropositive.

The rearrangement links TRBV7-9 to TRBJ2-7; 10 bases are a match to TRBD1. Germline values: CDR1 SEHNR, CDR2 FQNEAQ (reference sequence). J gave up 7 bases and V 5 bases, and 11 bases lay outside the gene matches. The CDR3 runs to 15 residues. The DNA for the CDR3 is TGTGCCAGCAGCCGTTCACGACAGGGGGCGGGAGAGCAGTACTTC. As protein: CASSRSRQGAGEQYF.

This chain connects TRBV29-1 to TRBJ2-2, with D possibly TRBD1 on 6 matching bases. V lost 0 bases to trimming and J lost 4 bases, with 15 bases between them. CDR1 SQVTM and CDR2 ANQGSEA come from the germline V gene. This CDR3 comprises 16 residues. CDR3 amino acids: CSVEDLSPGVTGELFF. The CDR3 DNA reads TGCAGCGTTGAAGATCTGAGTCCAGGGGTCACCGGGGAGCTGTTTTTT.

This chain joins TRBV7-9 and TRBJ1-4; TRBD1 aligns across 7 bases. The germline gives CDR1 SEHNR, CDR2 FQNEAQ (reference sequence). This CDR3 spans 16 amino acids. The V segment lost 6 bases and the J segment 8 bases; nucleotides outside the gene matches: 15. Here the CDR3 reads CASSPRLTGQGEKLFF. Here the CDR3 DNA reads TGTGCCAGCAGTCCCAGACTGACAGGGCAGGGCGAAAAACTGTTTTTT.

This chain links TRBV30 with TRBJ1-2; the D gene is possibly TRBD1 (5 bases). There are 15 residues in the CDR3. Trimming took off 0 bases at V and 4 bases at J, with 15 bases between the two ends. In germline, CDR1 is GTSNPN, CDR2 SVGIG (reference sequence). CDR3 nucleotides: TGTGCCTGGAGTGTACACGGGGCGGGGGGCTATGGCTACACCTTC. This codes for CAWSVHGAGGYGYTF.

This clone is a singleton in its sample. This rearrangement joins TRBV6-5 to TRBJ2-3, with 16 nucleotides matching TRBD2. Germline CDR1 and CDR2: MNHEY and SVGAGI. V was clipped by 6 bases and J by 4 bases; unmatched bases: 1. CDR3 length: 15 amino acids. CDR3: CASRGLAGGPDTQYF. CDR3 coding DNA: TGTGCCAGCAGGGGACTAGCGGGAGGGCCAGATACGCAGTATTTT.

The rearrangement joins TRBV5-1 to TRBJ1-1, with D perhaps TRBD1 (5 bases). V was clipped by 6 bases and J by 8 bases, with 17 bases between them. The CDR3 loop spans 13 amino acids. The germline V gene has CDR1 SGHRS and CDR2 YFSETQ. The CDR3 DNA reads TGCGCCAGCACACAATCCCCGGGGGTGGAAGCTTTCTTT. Amino acids: CASTQSPGVEAFF.

The J gene is TRBJ2-7, the V gene TRBV6-4, with 9 bases fitting TRBD1. The CDR3 sequence is 22 residues long. V gave up 2 bases and J gave up 2 bases; unmatched junction bases: 25. CDR1 and CDR2 (germline): MRHNA, SNTAGT. The CDR3 sequence is CASSDAVDRGDLAENLTYEQYF. DNA for the CDR3: TGTGCCAGCAGTGACGCTGTAGACAGGGGGGATCTAGCGGAGAATCTAACCTACGAGCAGTACTTC.

This clone showed up just once. CDR3 DNA: TGTGCCTGGATTCGACAGGGGCCGTATGGCTACACCTTC. Translation: CAWIRQGPYGYTF. The chain has TRBV30 and TRBJ1-2; 8 bases map to TRBD1. V was clipped by 4 bases and J by 5 bases; unmatched bases: 6. The length of the CDR3 is 13 residues. Per the germline V gene, CDR1 is GTSNPN and CDR2 is SVGIG (reference sequence).

V gene TRBV7-6 combines with J gene TRBJ2-1; TRBD2 aligns across 8 bases. In germline, CDR1 is SGHVS, CDR2 FNYEAQ. This CDR3 is 16 amino acids long. V trimming: 1 base; J trimming: 10 bases; junction bases outside the gene matches: 12. In DNA, the CDR3 is TGTGCCAGCAGCTTAGGGGGAACTAGCGGCTCACAGGAGCAGTTCTTC. It encodes CASSLGGTSGSQEQFF.

This sequence joins TRBV5-1 and TRBJ2-5; TRBD2 might be the D (5 bases). V lost 2 bases, J lost 3 bases, and 11 bases lay in between. Germline values: CDR1 SGHRS, CDR2 YFSETQ. This CDR3 is 14 amino acids long. For the CDR3, the DNA is TGCGCCAGCAGCTTAGGTCGGGGTGAAGAGACCCAGTACTTC. Translation gives CASSLGRGEETQYF. Variable domain in full (rest from reference TRBV5-1 and TRBJ2-5): KAGVTQTPRYLIKTRGQQVTLSCSPISGHRSVSWYQQTPGQGLQFLFEYFSETQRNKGNFPGRFSGRQFSNSRSEMNVSTLELGDSALYLCASSLGRGEETQYFGPGTRLLVL.

This clone was seen a handful of times. The J gene is TRBJ2-7, the V gene TRBV7-7; TRBD1 agrees at 7 bases. With V trimmed by 5 bases and J by 5 bases, 6 bases remained unmatched. CDR1 is SSHAT, CDR2 FNYEAQ, per germline (reference sequence). There are 13 residues in the CDR3. Written as DNA, the CDR3 is TGTGCCAGCAGCGCCCTGACAGGGAACGAGCAGTACTTC. Translating it yields CASSALTGNEQYF.

Only one count was recorded for this clone. The chain combines TRBV5-1 with TRBJ2-5; TRBD1 is a possible D gene (5 bases). Germline loops: CDR1 SGHRS, CDR2 YFSETQ. V was shortened by 5 bases and J by 3 bases, with 11 bases between the two germline ends. This CDR3 comprises 13 residues. CDR3 DNA sequence: TGCGCCAGCAGTACAGGAGACAAAGAGACCCAGTACTTC. It codes for CASSTGDKETQYF.

The gene calls are TRBV11-3 and TRBJ2-7; 8 bases agree with TRBD2. After removal of 0 bases from V and 3 bases from J, the junction contained 4 bases not matched to a gene. This CDR3 has 15 amino acids. Germline-derived CDR1 and CDR2 are SGHNT and YENEEA. CDR3 coding DNA: TGTGCCAGCAGCTTAGATGGCGGGAGGAGCTACGAGCAGTACTTC. Translation gives CASSLDGGRSYEQYF.

The chain uses TRBV7-9 and TRBJ2-5, with TRBD2 matching over 9 bases. Germline CDR1 and CDR2: SEHNR and FQNEAQ (reference sequence). The CDR3 extends over 15 amino acids. The J segment lost 5 bases and the V segment lost 3 bases, leaving 7 bases of the junction unmatched. The CDR3 coding sequence is TGTGCCAGCAGCTTTGGTAGCGGGAGCGCGGAGACCCAGTACTTC. Residues: CASSFGSGSAETQYF.